This entry describes one TCR beta chain. Its target is not known. The sample originates from a study of CD8+ T cells in alopecia areata. Study in general: Tofacitinib was taken orally by treated patients, and the dose was 5 to 10 mg twice daily. Tofacitinib treatment spanned 6 to 18 months, with 6 months off drug afterward.

Extracted from the samples, RNA was reverse transcribed into cDNA to serve as the sequencing template. The assay was immunoSEQ multiplex PCR, and TCRdb's table has in-frame clones only and misses some. Of a few hundred thousand clones listed, under 60% are singletons. Indicated treatment: oral pan-JAK inhibitor, 5-10 mg twice daily. Study-wide results and caveats: Normal skin's resident alphabeta T cells are also sequenced in scalp samples. With tofacitinib ongoing, many expanded lesional clones persisted in both scalp and blood.

The CDR3 length is 17 residues. CDR1 is LNHNV and CDR2 is YYDKDF in the germline V gene (reference sequence). V shed 3 bases and J shed 0 bases, with 16 bases lying between them. The sample here was CD4+ T cells sorted from blood, taken at week 4, from a patient treated with tofacitinib. This receptor was taken from a human donor with alopecia areata. This chain uses TRBV15 with TRBJ2-3; possibly TRBD2 for D (5 bases). The CDR3 region is CATSRYGAADSTDTQYF. CDR3 nucleotides: TGTGCCACCAGCAGGTATGGAGCGGCGGATAGCACAGATACGCAGTATTTT.